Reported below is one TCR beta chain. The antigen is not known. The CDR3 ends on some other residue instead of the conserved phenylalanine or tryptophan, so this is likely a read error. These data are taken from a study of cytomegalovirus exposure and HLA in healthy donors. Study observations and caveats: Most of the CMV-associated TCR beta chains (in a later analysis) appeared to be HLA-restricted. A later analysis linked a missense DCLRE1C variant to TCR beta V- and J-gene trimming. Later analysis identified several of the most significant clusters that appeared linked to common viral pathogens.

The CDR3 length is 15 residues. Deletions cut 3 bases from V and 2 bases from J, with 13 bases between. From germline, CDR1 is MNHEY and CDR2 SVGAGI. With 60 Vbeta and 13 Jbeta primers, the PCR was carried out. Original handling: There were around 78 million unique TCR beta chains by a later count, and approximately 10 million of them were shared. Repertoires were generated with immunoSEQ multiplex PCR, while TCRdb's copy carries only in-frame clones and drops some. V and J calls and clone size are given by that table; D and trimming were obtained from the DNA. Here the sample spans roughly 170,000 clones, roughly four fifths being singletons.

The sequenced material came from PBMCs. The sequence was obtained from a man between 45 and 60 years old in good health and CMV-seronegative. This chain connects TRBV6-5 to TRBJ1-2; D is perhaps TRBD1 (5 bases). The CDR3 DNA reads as TGTGCCAGCAGTTATTCGCGGGACTCAAACTATGGCTACACCCTC. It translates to CASSYSRDSNYGYTL.